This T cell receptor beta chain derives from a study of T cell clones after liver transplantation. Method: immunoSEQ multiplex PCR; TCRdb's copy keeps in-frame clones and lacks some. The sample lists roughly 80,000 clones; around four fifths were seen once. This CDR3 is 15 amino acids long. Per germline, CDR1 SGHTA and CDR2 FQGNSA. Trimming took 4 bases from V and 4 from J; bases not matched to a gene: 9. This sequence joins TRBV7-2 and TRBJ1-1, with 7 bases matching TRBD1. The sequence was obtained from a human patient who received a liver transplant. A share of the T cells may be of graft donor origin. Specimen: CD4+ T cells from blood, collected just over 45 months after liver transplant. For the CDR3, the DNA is TGTGCCAGCAGCTACCTCGACCCAGGGGGCACTGAAGCTTTCTTT. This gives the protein CASSYLDPGGTEAFF. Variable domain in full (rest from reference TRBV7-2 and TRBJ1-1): GAGVSQSPSNKVTEKGKDVELRCDPISGHTALYWYRQSLGQGLEFLIYFQGNSAPDKSGLPSDRFSAERTGGSVSTLTIQRTQQEDSAVYLCASSYLDPGGTEAFFGQGTRLTVV.